The 32 T cell receptor beta chains below come from one sample, sequenced in a study of T cells in Graves' hyperthyroidism and ophthalmopathy. RNA transcripts were the template for amplifying TCR beta CDR3 regions. HTBI primers drove first-round RT-PCR of the TCR CDR3. Using its own MiXCR run on the multiplex PCR reads, TCRdb lists one record per CDR3 protein. This table has almost 600,000 distinct CDR3 sequences, around 14% appearing once. The specimen was blood. These TCRs come from a woman under 40 with Graves' hyperthyroidism that later progressed to Graves' ophthalmopathy.

V and J are TRBV6-1 and TRBJ2-3, with D uncertain. V gave up 5 bases and J gave up 6 bases, with 12 bases separating them. The germline gives CDR1 MNHNS, CDR2 SASEGT. The CDR3 sequence is 13 residues long. The CDR3 coding sequence is TGTGCCAGCAGTTTTAATCCCCGGGATACGCAGTATTTT. Translating it yields CASSFNPRDTQYF.

This clonotype was seen ten or more times. J is TRBJ2-7 and V is TRBV11-2, with D possibly TRBD2 on 6 matching bases. The CDR3 length is 14 residues. Germline lookup yields CDR1 SGHAT and CDR2 FQNNGV. The V end was cut by 4 bases, the J end by 7 bases, with 17 bases between. In DNA form, the CDR3 reads TGTGCCAGCAGCTCCCTCGGGGGAAATTTTGAGCAGTACTTC. Amino acids: CASSSLGGNFEQYF.

In this sample, this clonotype turned up many times. This chain joins TRBV20-1 and TRBJ1-6; D unresolved. Deletions cut 0 bases from V and 0 bases from J, with 9 bases between. The CDR3 length is 16 residues. CDR1 is DFQATT, CDR2 SNEGSKA, per germline (reference sequence). CDR3 coding DNA: TGCAGTGCTAGAGAACAGCGGAGCTCCTATAATTCACCCCTCCACTTT. This gives the protein CSAREQRSSYNSPLHF.

The chain joins TRBV14 to TRBJ1-2; TRBD1 might be the D (5 bases). CDR3 length equals 12 residues. Trimming took 8 bases from V and 9 from J, leaving 16 bases between them. Germline V CDR1 and CDR2: SGHDN, FVKESK. The CDR3 region is CASGLQEGRYTF. The CDR3 region has the DNA TGTGCCAGCGGCCTCCAGGAGGGACGCTACACCTTC.

With respect to this clonotype: This may be a read error, as it is one base from a much larger clone. This chain links TRBV7-3 with TRBJ2-4; 10 bases map to TRBD2. Losses at the gene ends were 1 base for V and 8 bases for J; bases not matched to a gene: 5. From germline, CDR1 is SGHTA and CDR2 FQGTGA. CDR3 length equals 15 residues. CDR3 in amino acids: CASSLMASGSDIQYF. The CDR3 DNA is TGTGCCAGCAGCTTAATGGCTAGCGGGAGCGACATTCAGTACTTC.

V usage is TRBV27 and J usage is TRBJ2-5, with 7 nucleotides matching TRBD1. The CDR3 is 12 amino acids. The germline CDR1 and CDR2 sequences are MNHEY and SMNVEV (reference sequence). Trimming took 6 bases from V and 5 from J; bases not matched to a gene: 3. In DNA form, the CDR3 reads TGTGCCAGCAGACAGGGGATCGAGACCCAGTACTTC. It is translated as CASRQGIETQYF.

This clonotype appeared a few times. The rearrangement uses TRBV19 and TRBJ1-4; D possibly corresponds to TRBD1 (5 bases). The CDR3 sequence is 14 residues long. V dropped 5 bases and J dropped 5 bases, with 12 bases sitting between them. The V gene's germline CDR1 is LNHDA and CDR2 SQIVND (reference sequence). DNA for the CDR3: TGTGCCAGTAGTGCGGGGACCCAGAATGAAAAACTGTTTTTT. It yields the protein CASSAGTQNEKLFF.

In this sample, this clonotype turned up many times. The chain has TRBV18 and TRBJ1-1; TRBD1 agrees at 9 bases. Germline V gene data show CDR1 as KGHSH and CDR2 as LQKENI. After removal of 0 bases from V and 4 bases from J, the junction contained 6 bases not matched to a gene. The CDR3 is 16 amino acids. The CDR3 loop reads CASSPPTGTGRTEAFF. CDR3 DNA: TGTGCCAGCTCACCACCTACCGGGACAGGGCGCACTGAAGCTTTCTTT.

The V gene is TRBV6-1, the J gene TRBJ2-2; possible D gene TRBD2, 7 bases. The CDR3 spans 15 residues. CDR1 and CDR2 from the germline V gene are MNHNS and SASEGT. Trimming shortened V by 5 bases and J by 4 bases, and 14 bases separated the two germline ends. CDR3 residues: CASSWGGLGTGELFF. The CDR3 nucleotides are TGTGCCAGCAGTTGGGGGGGGCTGGGCACCGGGGAGCTGTTTTTT.

The V and J genes are TRBV14 and TRBJ1-2; tentatively, D is TRBD1 (5 bases). CDR3 length equals 12 residues. Germline V gene sequence: CDR1 SGHDN, CDR2 FVKESK. V was shortened by 0 bases and J by 13 bases, with 12 bases between the two germline ends. The CDR3 DNA sequence: TGTGCCAGCAGCCAAGAAACGGGACCCTCCACCTTC. Translated, it gives CASSQETGPSTF.

There are a few counts of this clonotype. V usage is TRBV27 and J usage is TRBJ2-1; TRBD2 is a possible D gene (7 bases). Per the germline V gene, CDR1 is MNHEY and CDR2 is SMNVEV (reference sequence). V lost 6 bases, J lost 14 bases, and 14 bases lay in between. The CDR3 extends over 11 amino acids. CDR3: CASSPGGWEFF. The DNA for the CDR3 is TGTGCCAGCAGCCCGGGGGGCTGGGAGTTCTTC.

This clonotype has ten or more counts. V is TRBV29-1 and J is TRBJ1-2, with D possibly TRBD1 on 6 matching bases. The CDR3 covers 13 residues. Germline V gene sequence: CDR1 SQVTM, CDR2 ANQGSEA. Trimming cost V 3 bases and J 2 bases, with 10 bases left between them. This CDR3 reads CSVDSGQNYGYTF. The DNA of the CDR3 is TGCAGCGTTGATTCAGGACAGAACTATGGCTACACCTTC.

This clonotype has a count of ten or more. A junction end diverges from the germline sequence, so it may reflect a read error. The genes are TRBV7-7 and TRBJ1-1, with D unresolved. The CDR3 spans 13 residues. Germline CDR1 and CDR2: SSHAT and FNYEAQ (reference sequence). Here the CDR3 DNA reads TGTGCTAGCAGCGAAACACCCGCCTCTGAAGCTTTCTTT. Translation gives CASSETPASEAFF.

Only a few counts were recorded for this clonotype. This chain connects TRBV6-5 to TRBJ1-2; 7 bases match TRBD1. After removal of 6 bases from V and 8 bases from J, the junction contained 9 bases not matched to a gene. CDR3 length: 13 amino acids. CDR1 MNHEY and CDR2 SVGAGI come from the germline V gene. This chain's CDR3 is CASRGDRVEGYTF. In DNA, the CDR3 is TGTGCCAGCAGAGGTGACAGGGTAGAGGGCTACACCTTC.

This clonotype came up many times. V and J are TRBV2 and TRBJ1-5, with D hard to call. Between the trimmed V and J ends, which lost 7 bases and 1 base, there was a span of 11 bases. This CDR3 has 14 residues. Per the germline V gene, CDR1 is SNHLY and CDR2 is FYNNEI. The CDR3 bases are TGTGCCAGCAAACAGCGTGAAAGCAATCAGCCCCAGCATTTT. Its translation is CASKQRESNQPQHF.

This clonotype was observed many times. V gene TRBV6-2 or TRBV6-3 combines with J gene TRBJ2-3; TRBD2 matches at 9 bases. Trimming removed 4 bases from V and 4 bases from J; junction bases left unmatched: 9. The CDR3 contains 16 residues. Germline values: CDR1 MNHEY, CDR2 SVGEGT. CDR3 bases: TGTGCCAGCAGTTGGGCTAGCGGGAAAAGTTCAGATACGCAGTATTTT. Amino acids: CASSWASGKSSDTQYF.

This clonotype was picked up many times. The chain links TRBV30 to TRBJ1-2; D ambiguous. Germline-derived CDR1 and CDR2 are GTSNPN and SVGIG (reference sequence). The length of the CDR3 is 10 residues. V lost 1 base and J lost 6, with 3 bases in between. CDR3 protein: CAWSEHGYTF. The CDR3 DNA reads as TGTGCCTGGAGTGAACATGGCTACACCTTC.

This clonotype has a count of ten or more. V is TRBV28 and J is TRBJ1-6; tentative D call: TRBD1 (5 bases). The CDR3 is 14 residues long. Deletions cut 3 bases from V and 8 bases from J, with 11 bases between. Germline CDR1 and CDR2: MDHEN and SYDVKM. CDR3 sequence (DNA): TGTGCCAGCAGTTTGAGAACGGGGCATTCACCCCTCCACTTT. This codes for CASSLRTGHSPLHF.

The table lists this clonotype with many counts. The J gene is TRBJ2-3, the V gene TRBV6-5; 8 bases are shared with TRBD2. Germline assignment: CDR1 MNHEY and CDR2 SVGAGI. The CDR3 is 15 residues long. J lost 3 bases, V lost 2 bases, and 4 bases had no gene match. The CDR3 loop is CASSYRAGVTDTQYF. The CDR3 region has the DNA TGTGCCAGCAGTTACCGAGCGGGAGTTACAGATACGCAGTATTTT.

The sample holds many counts of this clonotype. The chain joins TRBV2 to TRBJ2-7, with D unclear. Trimming removed 6 bases at V and 2 bases at J, with 8 bases between. The CDR3 is 12 residues long. Germline V CDR1 and CDR2: SNHLY, FYNNEI. Here the CDR3 DNA reads TGTGCCAGCAGGGCCCTAGCCTACGAGCAGTACTTC. Protein: CASRALAYEQYF. Together with reference TRBV2 and TRBJ2-7, the CDR3 gives the full variable domain: EPEVTQTPSHQVTQMGQEVILRCVPISNHLYFYWYRQILGQKVEFLVSFYNNEISEKSEIFDDQFSVERPDGSNFTLKIRSTKLEDSAMYFCASRALAYEQYFGPGTRLTVT.

This clonotype was found many times. The chain joins TRBV6-2 or TRBV6-3 to TRBJ2-7; D is unclear. Germline V gene data show CDR1 as MNHEY and CDR2 as SVGEGT. V lost 8 bases to trimming and J lost 2 bases, with 16 bases between them. The CDR3 length is 14 residues. CDR3 residues: CASAPPPTPYEQYF. The DNA for the CDR3 is TGTGCCAGCGCCCCCCCGCCAACCCCCTACGAGCAGTACTTC.

This clonotype was counted many times. This rearrangement joins TRBV20-1 to TRBJ2-2, with 11 bases lining up with TRBD2. Germline assignment: CDR1 DFQATT and CDR2 SNEGSKA (reference sequence). The CDR3 has 17 amino acids. Trimming took 0 bases from V and 6 from J; bases not matched to a gene: 9. In DNA form, the CDR3 reads TGCAGTGCTAGAGATTGGCGCCTAGCGGGAGGCGCCGGGGAGCTGTTTTTT. Its translation is CSARDWRLAGGAGELFF.

At least ten counts were recorded for this clonotype. This chain links TRBV11-3 with TRBJ1-3, with no clear D. The CDR3 sequence is 14 residues long. Trimming shortened V by 1 base and J by 6 bases, and 10 bases separated the two germline ends. Germline CDR1 is SGHNT and CDR2 is YENEEA. The CDR3 sequence is CASSLGGSLNTIYF. The CDR3 DNA sequence: TGTGCCAGCAGCTTAGGCGGCAGCCTAAACACCATATATTTT.

The table lists this clonotype with many counts. The V gene is TRBV2, the J gene TRBJ2-1; 14 bases line up with TRBD2. V lost 5 bases to trimming and J lost 12 bases; unmatched junction nucleotides: 6. Germline-derived CDR1 and CDR2 are SNHLY and FYNNEI. The CDR3 consists of 14 residues. The CDR3: CASSLGTSGSAQFF. CDR3 coding DNA: TGTGCCAGCAGTCTTGGGACTAGCGGGAGCGCGCAGTTCTTC.

As for this clonotype: A junction end diverges from the germline sequence, so it may reflect a read error. The chain links TRBV7-2 to TRBJ2-6; D gene uncertain. Germline V gene sequence: CDR1 SGHTA, CDR2 FQGNSA. The CDR3 spans 18 residues. CDR3 sequence reads: CASSTEEWADSGTNVLTF. CDR3 bases: TGTGCCAGCAGCACGGAAGAATGGGCAGACTCTGGGACCAACGTCCTGACTTTC.

This clonotype was detected ten times or more. CDR3 nucleotides: TGTGCCAGCAGCTTATTATACTCGGGACAGGGGAGGCCCGGGGAGCTGTTTTTT. Its translation is CASSLLYSGQGRPGELFF. The chain links TRBV11-2 to TRBJ2-2, with TRBD1 matching over 10 bases. V dropped 2 bases and J dropped 6; count of bases not matched to a gene: 12. Per the germline V gene, CDR1 is SGHAT and CDR2 is FQNNGV. The CDR3 has 18 amino acids.

This clonotype was seen a handful of times. The rearrangement links TRBV27 to TRBJ1-6; weak D call: TRBD1 (5 bases). CDR3 length equals 13 residues. V lost 4 bases, J lost 9 bases, and 10 bases lay in between. Germline CDR1 MNHEY, CDR2 SMNVEV (reference sequence). In nucleotides, the CDR3 is TGTGCCAGCAGTTCCCGACAGCTTTCACCCCTCCACTTT. Translated, it gives CASSSRQLSPLHF.

Many counts were recorded for this clonotype. The chain combines TRBV2 with TRBJ2-7; TRBD2 aligns across 8 bases. CDR3 length: 15 residues. Trimming cost V 9 bases and J 2 bases; bases outside gene matches: 12. Germline CDR1 and CDR2: SNHLY and FYNNEI. DNA of the CDR3: TGTGCCAGGGGGGAGAGCGGGAGTATCACCTACGAGCAGTACTTC. Translated: CARGESGSITYEQYF.

This clonotype was found many times. The chain uses TRBV20-1 and TRBJ1-1, with unresolved D. V lost 3 bases and J 7 bases, leaving 12 bases between the germline ends. The V gene's germline CDR1 is DFQATT and CDR2 SNEGSKA (reference sequence). The CDR3 length is 12 residues. The CDR3 region is CSASAGAGEAFF. The CDR3 DNA reads as TGCAGTGCTAGTGCTGGCGCGGGTGAAGCTTTCTTT.

The sample holds many counts of this clonotype. The V and J genes are TRBV19 and TRBJ2-1; 13 bases match TRBD2. The CDR3 length is 17 residues. J gave up 9 bases and V 4 bases, and 12 bases lay outside the gene matches. Looked up from germline, CDR1 is LNHDA and CDR2 is SQIVND (reference sequence). This CDR3 is CASSTPYGLAGAVEQFF. CDR3 nucleotide sequence: TGTGCCAGTAGTACCCCTTACGGACTAGCGGGAGCCGTTGAGCAGTTCTTC.

The genes are TRBV5-1 and TRBJ1-1; TRBD1 matches at 9 bases. CDR3 length equals 17 residues. Germline assignment: CDR1 SGHRS and CDR2 YFSETQ. V was pared by 0 bases and J by 1 base, with 7 bases of the junction left unmatched. CDR3 amino acids: CASSLVGQGPSNTEAFF. CDR3 nucleotide sequence: TGCGCCAGCAGCTTGGTAGGACAGGGGCCTTCGAACACTGAAGCTTTCTTT.

This clonotype has at least ten counts. This may be a read error: a much more frequent sequence differs by one nucleotide. The chain links TRBV9 to TRBJ2-3, with D uncertain. The CDR3 is made up of 12 amino acids. The germline V gene encodes CDR1 SGDLS and CDR2 YYNGEE. Trimming removed 0 bases at V and 4 bases at J, with 3 bases between. This CDR3 is CASSVAADTQYF. Written as DNA, the CDR3 is TGTGCCAGCAGCGTAGCGGCAGATACGCAGTATTTT.